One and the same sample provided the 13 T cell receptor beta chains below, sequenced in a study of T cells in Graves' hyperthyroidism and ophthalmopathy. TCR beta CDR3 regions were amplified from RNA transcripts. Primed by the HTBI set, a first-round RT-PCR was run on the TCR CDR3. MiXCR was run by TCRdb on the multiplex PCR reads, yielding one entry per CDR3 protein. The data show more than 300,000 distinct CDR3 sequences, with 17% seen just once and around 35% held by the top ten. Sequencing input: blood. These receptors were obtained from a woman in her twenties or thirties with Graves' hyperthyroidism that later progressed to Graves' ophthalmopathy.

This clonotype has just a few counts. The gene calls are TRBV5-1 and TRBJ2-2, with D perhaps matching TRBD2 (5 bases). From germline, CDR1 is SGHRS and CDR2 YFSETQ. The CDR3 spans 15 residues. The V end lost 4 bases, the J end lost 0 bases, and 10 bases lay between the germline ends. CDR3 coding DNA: TGCGCCAGCAGCGTAACCGGGACGAACACCGGGGAGCTGTTTTTT. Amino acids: CASSVTGTNTGELFF. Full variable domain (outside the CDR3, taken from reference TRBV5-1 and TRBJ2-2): KAGVTQTPRYLIKTRGQQVTLSCSPISGHRSVSWYQQTPGQGLQFLFEYFSETQRNKGNFPGRFSGRQFSNSRSEMNVSTLELGDSALYLCASSVTGTNTGELFFGEGSRLTVL.

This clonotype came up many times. The CDR3 DNA reads TGTGCCAGCAAAGAGCAGGGGAACACCGGGGAGCTGTTTTTT. The encoded protein is CASKEQGNTGELFF. The chain is built from TRBV6-1 and TRBJ2-2, with a tentative D call TRBD1 (5 bases). The CDR3 is made up of 14 amino acids. V was cut by 7 bases and J by 1 base, with 10 bases left in between. The germline V gene encodes CDR1 MNHNS and CDR2 SASEGT.

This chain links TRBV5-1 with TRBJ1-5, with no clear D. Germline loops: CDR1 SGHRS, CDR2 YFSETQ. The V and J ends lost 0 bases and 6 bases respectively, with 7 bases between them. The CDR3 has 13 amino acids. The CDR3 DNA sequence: TGCGCCAGCAGCTTGGCCGGGTTTCAGCCCCAGCATTTT. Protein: CASSLAGFQPQHF.

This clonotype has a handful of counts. DNA for the CDR3: TGTGCCAGCAGTTTAGGGTTCCACAATGAGCAGTTCTTC. This gives the protein CASSLGFHNEQFF. The J gene is TRBJ2-1, the V gene TRBV27; D is ambiguous. This CDR3 contains 13 residues. Per germline, CDR1 MNHEY and CDR2 SMNVEV (reference sequence). Trimming pared 2 bases from V and 5 bases from J, leaving 7 bases between.

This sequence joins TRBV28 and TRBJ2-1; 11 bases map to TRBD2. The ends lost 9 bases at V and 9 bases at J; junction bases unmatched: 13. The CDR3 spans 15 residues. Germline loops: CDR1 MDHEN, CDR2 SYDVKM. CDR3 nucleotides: TGTGCCAGTTCCGGACTAGCGGGTGGGGTAGGTGAGCAGTTCTTC. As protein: CASSGLAGGVGEQFF.

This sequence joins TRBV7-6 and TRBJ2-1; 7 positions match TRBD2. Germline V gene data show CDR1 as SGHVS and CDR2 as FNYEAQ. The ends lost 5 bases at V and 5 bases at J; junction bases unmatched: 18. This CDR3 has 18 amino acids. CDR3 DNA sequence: TGTGCCAGCAGCCCATACTGGGCGGGAGTCGACGGCGACAATGAGCAGTTCTTC. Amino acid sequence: CASSPYWAGVDGDNEQFF.

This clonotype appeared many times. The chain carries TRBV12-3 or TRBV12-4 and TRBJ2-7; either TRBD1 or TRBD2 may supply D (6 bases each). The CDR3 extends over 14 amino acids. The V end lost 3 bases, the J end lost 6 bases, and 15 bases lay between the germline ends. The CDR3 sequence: CASSFTLGGSEQYF. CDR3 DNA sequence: TGTGCCAGCAGTTTTACGTTGGGGGGCAGCGAGCAGTACTTC.

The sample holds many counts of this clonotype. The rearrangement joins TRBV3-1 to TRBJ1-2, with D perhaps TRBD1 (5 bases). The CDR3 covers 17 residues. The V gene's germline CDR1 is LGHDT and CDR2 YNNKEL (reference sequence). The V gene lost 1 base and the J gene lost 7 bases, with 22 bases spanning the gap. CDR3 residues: CASSQGSTGATWSGYTF. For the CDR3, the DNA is TGTGCCAGCAGCCAAGGAAGCACCGGGGCGACGTGGTCTGGCTACACCTTC. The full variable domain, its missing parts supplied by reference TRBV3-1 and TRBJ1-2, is DTAVSQTPKYLVTQMGNDKSIKCEQNLGHDTMYWYKQDSKKFLKIMFSYNNKELIINETVPNRFSPKSPDKAHLNLHINSLELGDSAVYFCASSQGSTGATWSGYTFGSGTRLTVV.

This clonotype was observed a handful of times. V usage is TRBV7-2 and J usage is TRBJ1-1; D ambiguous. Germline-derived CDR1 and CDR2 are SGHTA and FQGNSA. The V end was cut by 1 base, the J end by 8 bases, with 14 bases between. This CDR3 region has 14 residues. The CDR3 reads CASSLDIVRSEAFF. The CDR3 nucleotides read TGTGCCAGCAGCTTAGATATTGTCCGATCCGAAGCTTTCTTT.

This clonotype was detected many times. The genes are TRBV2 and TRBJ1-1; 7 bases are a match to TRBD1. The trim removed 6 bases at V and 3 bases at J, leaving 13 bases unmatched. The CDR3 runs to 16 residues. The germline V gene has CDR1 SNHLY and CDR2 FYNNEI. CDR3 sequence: CASRDPETGSDTEAFF. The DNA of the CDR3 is TGTGCCAGCAGAGATCCCGAGACAGGGTCGGACACTGAAGCTTTCTTT.

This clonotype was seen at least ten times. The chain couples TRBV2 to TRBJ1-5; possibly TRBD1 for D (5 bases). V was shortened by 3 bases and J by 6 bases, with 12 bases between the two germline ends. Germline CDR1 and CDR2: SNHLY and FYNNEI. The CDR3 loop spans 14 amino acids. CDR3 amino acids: CASSDGGGFQPQHF. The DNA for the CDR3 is TGTGCCAGCAGTGATGGTGGGGGGTTTCAGCCCCAGCATTTT.

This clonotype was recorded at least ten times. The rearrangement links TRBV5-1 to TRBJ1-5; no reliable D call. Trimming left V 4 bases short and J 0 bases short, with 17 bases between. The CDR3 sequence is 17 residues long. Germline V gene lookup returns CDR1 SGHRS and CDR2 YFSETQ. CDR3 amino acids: CASSPTGNQGSNQPQHF. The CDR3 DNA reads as TGCGCCAGCAGCCCAACGGGAAATCAAGGTAGCAATCAGCCCCAGCATTTT.

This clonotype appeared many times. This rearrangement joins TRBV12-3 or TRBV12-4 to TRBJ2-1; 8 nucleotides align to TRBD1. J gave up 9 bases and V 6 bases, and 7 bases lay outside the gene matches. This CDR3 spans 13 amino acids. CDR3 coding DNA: TGTGCCAGCAGAATTCAGGGGGCTGGTGAGCAGTTCTTC. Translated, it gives CASRIQGAGEQFF.